This T cell receptor beta chain was captured in a study of T cells in Graves' hyperthyroidism and ophthalmopathy. Study information: Pretreatment peripheral blood was obtained at initial diagnosis. The study, taken as a whole, reports: Most thyroid clonotypes expanded above 0.001 appeared in blood too. A 13 V-J signature model discriminated ophthalmopathy versus stable hyperthyroidism.

This clonotype was recorded at least ten times. The antigen is undetermined. Diagnosing involved the use of clinical symptoms, serum thyroxine and TRAb, thyroid ultrasound and orbital computed tomography. Amplification of TCR beta CDR3 regions was performed using RNA transcripts as template. With the HTBI primer set, the TCR CDR3 went through a first round of RT-PCR. Using its own MiXCR run on the multiplex PCR reads, TCRdb lists one record per CDR3 protein. This table has 730,000 or so distinct CDR3 sequences, under 20% appearing once. The sequenced sample consisted of blood. This clonotype originated in a woman in her 50s with Graves' hyperthyroidism that later progressed to Graves' ophthalmopathy.

The DNA of the CDR3 is TGTGCCAGCAGCCCCACCGGGTGGGATACGCAGTATTTT. Translating gives CASSPTGWDTQYF. V gene TRBV3-1 combines with J gene TRBJ2-3; D uncertain. The V gene lost 4 bases and the J gene lost 6 bases, with 11 bases spanning the gap. Germline V gene data show CDR1 as LGHDT and CDR2 as YNNKEL (reference sequence). This CDR3 has 13 residues.